This is a list of T cell receptor beta chains from one sample in a study of T cell changes during pregnancy in multiple sclerosis. TCRdb's copy holds only in-frame clones and misses some; the assay was immunoSEQ multiplex PCR. The repertoire consists of 45,000 or so clones, with roughly nine tenths occurring once and the leading ten covering 1.2%. This specimen consisted of CD4+ T cells from peripheral blood mononuclear cells, obtained after pregnancy. Receptor source: a female donor with multiple sclerosis, enrolled in a pregnancy study. The CDR3 runs from the conserved cysteine through the conserved F or W. Fields, in order: clone size, D gene, J gene, CDR3 length, V gene, CDR3 protein, CDR3 DNA. A D gene is named only where the DNA matches it firmly. A row's size may be missing; if present it is once, few, many or a size class.

abundance: NA; d_gene: NA; j_gene: TRBJ2-7; len: 13; v_gene: TRBV10-3; CDR3aa: CAINGGKSYEQYF; CDR3nt: TGTGCCATCAATGGGGGGAAAAGCTACGAGCAGTACTTC
abundance: NA; d_gene: TRBD2; j_gene: TRBJ2-1; len: 16; v_gene: TRBV15; CDR3aa: CATSRAPSGALNEQFF; CDR3nt: TGTGCCACCAGCAGAGCTCCTAGCGGGGCCTTGAATGAGCAGTTCTTC
abundance: once; d_gene: TRBD2; j_gene: TRBJ2-1; len: 15; v_gene: TRBV29-1; CDR3aa: CSVGVLAGFYNEQFF; CDR3nt: TGCAGCGTTGGGGTGCTAGCGGGATTTTACAATGAGCAGTTCTTC
abundance: NA; d_gene: TRBD1; j_gene: TRBJ1-2; len: 15; v_gene: TRBV9; CDR3aa: CASSVGQGSHYGYTF; CDR3nt: TGTGCCAGCAGCGTTGGACAGGGGTCTCACTATGGCTACACCTTC
abundance: NA; d_gene: TRBD2; j_gene: TRBJ2-5; len: 14; v_gene: TRBV10-3; CDR3aa: CAISVAGGVETQYF; CDR3nt: TGTGCCATCAGTGTAGCGGGAGGGGTGGAAACCCAGTACTTC
abundance: NA; d_gene: TRBD2; j_gene: TRBJ2-1; len: 17; v_gene: TRBV7-9; CDR3aa: CASSNQSGTSGQWEQFF; CDR3nt: TGTGCCAGCAGTAACCAGAGCGGGACTAGCGGACAATGGGAGCAGTTCTTC
abundance: NA; d_gene: NA; j_gene: TRBJ1-1; len: 14; v_gene: TRBV6-1; CDR3aa: CASSEDRLLAEAFF; CDR3nt: TGTGCCAGCAGTGAAGACAGACTACTCGCTGAAGCTTTCTTT
abundance: NA; d_gene: TRBD1; j_gene: TRBJ2-1; len: 14; v_gene: TRBV7-7; CDR3aa: CASSGGTGGGEQFF; CDR3nt: TGTGCCAGCAGCGGAGGGACAGGGGGCGGTGAGCAGTTCTTC
abundance: NA; d_gene: NA; j_gene: TRBJ1-5; len: 14; v_gene: TRBV25-1; CDR3aa: CASLGGNSNQPQHF; CDR3nt: TGTGCCAGCCTGGGCGGGAATAGCAATCAGCCCCAGCATTTT
abundance: NA; d_gene: TRBD2; j_gene: TRBJ2-4; len: 16; v_gene: TRBV9; CDR3aa: CASSPRGLATENIQYF; CDR3nt: TGTGCCAGCAGCCCCAGAGGACTAGCGACCGAGAACATTCAGTACTTC
abundance: few; d_gene: TRBD2; j_gene: TRBJ2-7; len: 16; v_gene: TRBV7-2; CDR3aa: CASSPQTSGSSYEQYF; CDR3nt: TGTGCCAGCAGCCCGCAGACTAGCGGGAGCTCCTACGAGCAGTACTTC
abundance: few; d_gene: NA; j_gene: TRBJ2-2; len: 13; v_gene: TRBV7-9; CDR3aa: CASSSSGTGELFF; CDR3nt: TGTGCCAGCAGCTCCAGCGGGACCGGGGAGCTGTTTTTT
abundance: NA; d_gene: TRBD1; j_gene: TRBJ2-7; len: 15; v_gene: TRBV4-1; CDR3aa: CASSQPTGGAGEQYF; CDR3nt: TGCGCCAGCAGCCAACCGACAGGGGGCGCGGGCGAGCAGTACTTC
abundance: NA; d_gene: TRBD2; j_gene: TRBJ2-3; len: 14; v_gene: TRBV29-1; CDR3aa: CSVEGGRGADTQYF; CDR3nt: TGCAGCGTTGAGGGCGGGAGAGGCGCAGATACGCAGTATTTT
abundance: NA; d_gene: TRBD1; j_gene: TRBJ2-7; len: 15; v_gene: TRBV19; CDR3aa: CASSTGTVSSYEQYF; CDR3nt: TGTGCCAGTAGTACCGGGACAGTGAGCTCCTACGAGCAGTACTTC
abundance: NA; d_gene: TRBD2; j_gene: TRBJ2-5; len: 16; v_gene: TRBV5-6; CDR3aa: CASSLGLLGTKETQYF; CDR3nt: TGTGCCAGCAGCTTGGGGCTTCTGGGGACTAAAGAGACCCAGTACTTC
abundance: once; d_gene: TRBD2; j_gene: TRBJ2-2; len: 16; v_gene: TRBV28; CDR3aa: CASSLPAGADTGELFF; CDR3nt: TGTGCCAGCAGTTTACCAGCGGGAGCAGACACCGGGGAGCTGTTTTTT
abundance: NA; d_gene: TRBD1; j_gene: TRBJ2-5; len: 14; v_gene: TRBV5-4; CDR3aa: CASSLAGGSETQYF; CDR3nt: TGTGCCAGCAGCTTGGCAGGGGGCTCGGAGACCCAGTACTTC
abundance: NA; d_gene: TRBD2; j_gene: TRBJ2-1; len: 15; v_gene: TRBV2; CDR3aa: CASQSGTSFAGEQFF; CDR3nt: TGTGCCAGTCAGTCCGGGACTAGCTTTGCCGGCGAGCAGTTCTTC
abundance: few; d_gene: TRBD2; j_gene: TRBJ2-1; len: 14; v_gene: TRBV6-5; CDR3aa: CASSYPYGGNEQFF; CDR3nt: TGTGCCAGCAGTTACCCTTACGGGGGGAATGAGCAGTTCTTC
abundance: NA; d_gene: NA; j_gene: TRBJ1-5; len: 19; v_gene: TRBV19; CDR3aa: CASSMLISRGDPSNQPQHF; CDR3nt: TGTGCCAGTAGTATGCTCATTTCCCGGGGGGACCCGAGCAATCAGCCCCAGCATTTT
abundance: NA; d_gene: NA; j_gene: TRBJ2-3; len: 17; v_gene: TRBV5-1; CDR3aa: CASSLGVGGSSPDTQYF; CDR3nt: TGCGCCAGCAGCTTGGGGGTAGGCGGATCGAGTCCAGATACGCAGTATTTT